The rows below give T cell receptor beta chains drawn from one sample of a study of T-cell reconstitution after alpha-beta-depleted transplantation in children. Via MiXCR, TCRdb re-called the PCR reads, giving one row per CDR3 protein. Of 440,000 or so distinct CDR3 sequences in the sample, 43% were seen once. Sequenced material: PBMCs, taken before TCRalphabeta/CD19-depleted stem cell transplant. The source of these receptors is a girl aged 2 to 10 with aplastic anemia, due to receive a stem cell transplant. CDR3s include the opening cysteine and the closing phenylalanine or tryptophan. Fields, in order: D gene, J gene, clone size, V gene, CDR3 DNA, CDR3 protein. A D gene is named only where the DNA matches it firmly. Size tells how often a clone was seen (once, few, many) or the class of an expanded clone, and some rows leave it out.

- TRBJ2-5 few TRBV5-5 TGTGCCAGCAGCCGCCGGGACGGACAAGAGACCCAGTACTTC CASSRRDGQETQYF
- TRBJ2-2 - TRBV6-9 TGTGCCAGCAAGGAGAGGGAGAGGGGGACCGGGGAGCTGTTTTTT CASKERERGTGELFF
- TRBJ1-2 many TRBV7-2 TGTGCCAGCAGCTTGGGGCCCAGCGCGGTGGGCGGCTACACCTTC CASSLGPSAVGGYTF
TRBD1 TRBJ1-4 few TRBV7-6 TGTGCCAGCAGCCCCGGGACAGGGGGAGTTGTAAAACTGTTTTTT CASSPGTGGVVKLFF
TRBD1 TRBJ2-7 few TRBV10-3 TGTGCCATCAGTGAGACAGGGGGCTACGAGCAGTACTTC CAISETGGYEQYF
TRBD2 TRBJ2-1 - TRBV6-1 TGTGCCAGCAGACCCGGGACTAGCGGGAGGGGGTCGCAGTTCTTC CASRPGTSGRGSQFF
- TRBJ2-5 - TRBV7-9 TGTGCCAGCAGCTTAACAGGGAACCAAGAGACCCAGTACTTC CASSLTGNQETQYF
TRBD1 TRBJ2-2 few TRBV5-6 TGTGCCAGCACGCGGACAGGCGGGGAGCTGTTTTTT CASTRTGGELFF
TRBD1 TRBJ1-1 - TRBV9 TGTGCCAGCAGCCTCACGAGGACAGGACCTGAAGCTTTCTTT CASSLTRTGPEAFF
- TRBJ1-6 few TRBV7-9 TGTGCCAGCAGCCAGGGACTGGATAATTCACCCCTCCACTTT CASSQGLDNSPLHF
TRBD1 TRBJ2-7 - TRBV12-3/TRBV12-4 TGTGCCAGCAGAGGGGCCGGGACAGGACTGGGCGAGCAGTACTTC CASRGAGTGLGEQYF
TRBD2 TRBJ2-5 - TRBV5-1 TGCGCCAGCAGCTTTGCCGGGACTAGGGGCCAAGAGACCCAGTACTTC CASSFAGTRGQETQYF
- TRBJ1-2 few TRBV3-1 TGTGCCAGCAGCCAAAGCAACTATGGCTACACCTTC CASSQSNYGYTF
TRBD1 TRBJ1-1 few TRBV6-5 TGTGCCAGCAGTTTCACCGGGACAGGGGGCTACACTGAAGCTTTCTTT CASSFTGTGGYTEAFF
- TRBJ2-2 many TRBV6-5 TGTGCCACGTATGCGAACACCGGGGAGCTGTTTTTT CATYANTGELFF
TRBD1 TRBJ1-5 - TRBV6-1 TGTGCCAGCACCCGCACAGGGGGCCCAAATCAGCCCCAGCATTTT CASTRTGGPNQPQHF
- TRBJ1-4 many TRBV5-1 TGCGCCAGCAGCTTGGGAGATCGACAGACGATTGAAAAACTGTTTTTT CASSLGDRQTIEKLFF
- TRBJ2-1 few TRBV5-1 TGCGCCAGCAGCTCCACTAAGGGATACAATGAGCAGTTCTTC CASSSTKGYNEQFF
- TRBJ2-5 few TRBV20-1 TGCAGTGCTAGAGATCTCGGGCAGGAGGGAGAGACCCAGTACTTC CSARDLGQEGETQYF
- TRBJ2-1 few TRBV4-3 TGCGCCAGCAGCCAAGATTACCCTCTAGGGAATGAGCAGTTCTTC CASSQDYPLGNEQFF
- TRBJ1-2 - TRBV5-1 TGCGCCAGCAGCTTGAGACAGGACAGTCTAAATGGCTACACCTTC CASSLRQDSLNGYTF
- TRBJ2-5 few TRBV5-1 TGCGCCAGCAGCTTGGACATTCAAGAGACCCAGTACTTC CASSLDIQETQYF
- TRBJ1-3 few TRBV28 TGTGCCAGCAGTTTGGTCACAGGAGGAAACACCATATATTTT CASSLVTGGNTIYF
- TRBJ2-6 - TRBV4-1 TGCGCCAGCAGCCAAGATTTCACAGTCTCTGGGGCCAACGTCCTGACTTTC CASSQDFTVSGANVLTF
- TRBJ2-5 few TRBV20-1 TGCAGTGCTAAGGCCCCCCCCGGGACCCCGACAGAGACCCAGTACTTC CSAKAPPGTPTETQYF
- TRBJ1-2 many TRBV7-2 TGTGCCAGCAGCTCCGCCCGGGGTTCTGGCTATGGCTACACCTTC CASSSARGSGYGYTF
TRBD2 TRBJ2-3 - TRBV11-2 TGTGCCAGCAGCCTTAAAGCGGGGGGGCTCGTAGATACGCAGTATTTT CASSLKAGGLVDTQYF
- TRBJ1-6 many TRBV20-1 TGCAGTGCTAGATCCAACAGGGCCCTTGATTCACCCCTCCACTTT CSARSNRALDSPLHF
- TRBJ2-5 many TRBV25-1 TGTGCCAGCAGTGGGCAAATACCAGAAGGGGAGACCCAGTACTTC CASSGQIPEGETQYF
TRBD2 TRBJ2-3 - TRBV6-1 TGTGCCAGCTTTACGGGAGGGACCTACCGTAGGGATACGCAGTATTTT CASFTGGTYRRDTQYF
- TRBJ2-1 many TRBV5-1 TGCGCCAGCAGCTCACTCGGACTGTACGGTGAGCAGTTCTTC CASSSLGLYGEQFF
- TRBJ2-5 many TRBV28 TGTGCCACCAGAGGGGCATCGGGAATCAAAGAGACCCAGTACTTC CATRGASGIKETQYF
TRBD1 TRBJ2-7 - TRBV24-1 TGTGCCACCAGTGAGGGACAGTACTACGAGCAGTACTTC CATSEGQYYEQYF
TRBD2 TRBJ2-7 - TRBV4-1 TGCGCCAGCAGCCGGGGACTAGCGGGAGTTTCCCACGAGCAGTACTTC CASSRGLAGVSHEQYF
- TRBJ2-1 - TRBV7-3 TGTGCCAGCAGCTTAGGAGTAGGGTACAATGAGCAGTTCTTC CASSLGVGYNEQFF
- TRBJ2-7 many TRBV5-1 TGCGCCAGCAGCAGGTTCTTGGACGAGCAGTACTTC CASSRFLDEQYF
TRBD1 TRBJ2-1 - TRBV28 TGTGCCAGCAGACCAGGGGGTATAAACAATGAGCAGTTCTTC CASRPGGINNEQFF
TRBD2 TRBJ2-1 - TRBV27 TGTGCCAGCAGTTTCTTGGGACTAGCGGCCCACAATGAGCAGTTCTTC CASSFLGLAAHNEQFF
- TRBJ2-6 few TRBV5-1 TGCGCCAGCAGCGGGGGGCTCTCTGGGGCCAACGTCCTGACTTTC CASSGGLSGANVLTF
TRBD2 TRBJ2-3 - TRBV6-2/TRBV6-3 TGTGCCAGCAGTTACTCGGTTTTAGCGGGAGACGGGAGACGAGATACGCAGTATTTT CASSYSVLAGDGRRDTQYF
- TRBJ2-7 - TRBV28 TGTGCCAGCAGTTTCAAGTCCTACGAGCAGTACTTC CASSFKSYEQYF
TRBD1 TRBJ2-6 - TRBV7-9 TGTGCCAGCAGCCGGACAGGGGCTGGGGCCAACGTCCTGACTTTC CASSRTGAGANVLTF
- TRBJ1-3 few TRBV27 TGTGCCAGCAGTCCCATGCCCAAGTCGCTATACAGTGTTTCTGGAAACACCATATATTTT CASSPMPKSLYSVSGNTIYF
TRBD1 TRBJ2-7 - TRBV12-3/TRBV12-4 TGTGCCAGCAGTTTATATGACAGGGACCCCTACGAGCAGTACTTC CASSLYDRDPYEQYF
- TRBJ1-6 - TRBV20-1 TGCAGTGGGCAGGATAAGAATTCACCCCTCCACTTT CSGQDKNSPLHF
- TRBJ1-1 - TRBV2 TGTGCCAGCAACGGGCGGGGAGGGGGCACTGAAGCTTTCTTT CASNGRGGGTEAFF
TRBD1 TRBJ2-7 few TRBV27 TGTGCCAGCAGTTACAGGGGGCCTTACGAGCAGTACTTC CASSYRGPYEQYF
- TRBJ1-1 many TRBV29-1 TGCAGCGTTGAAGGAGCTTTCTTT CSVEGAFF
TRBD1 TRBJ2-4 - TRBV6-1 TGTGCCAGCAAACACAGGGGGGAGTTTGGCATTCAGTACTTC CASKHRGEFGIQYF
TRBD1 TRBJ2-7 - TRBV30 TGTGCCTGGAGTGTACCAGGGGGCTCCCACGAGCAGTACTTC CAWSVPGGSHEQYF
TRBD1 TRBJ2-1 - TRBV5-1 TGCGCCAGCAGCTTTGGACAGGGCCGGTTGATGAATGAGCAGTTCTTC CASSFGQGRLMNEQFF
TRBD2 TRBJ2-5 - TRBV20-1 TGCAGTGCTAGAGATAGCGGGAGGTCCCAAGAGACCCAGTACTTC CSARDSGRSQETQYF
- TRBJ2-3 - TRBV19 TGTGCCAGTAGGCGGACGAATCGCGATACGCAGTATTTT CASRRTNRDTQYF
- TRBJ1-2 once TRBV29-1 TGCAGCGTTGGGGGGGGGATCTATGGCTACACCTTC CSVGGGIYGYTF